The 20 T cell receptor beta chains given below trace back to one sample, sequenced in a study of tumor-infiltrating lymphocytes in primary liver carcinoma. For blood RNA, unsorted whole blood served as the source, and germline DNA was extracted too. A constant-region primer served to make TCR beta cDNA from roughly 480 ng total RNA. Libraries of TCR beta came from three nested multiplex PCR rounds with slightly modified ARM-PCR. Use of TRBV1-TRBV30 forward primers with a C-beta reverse primer characterized the first two PCR rounds, which lasted ten to eleven cycles each. TCRdb re-called the multiplex PCR reads with MiXCR, one entry per CDR3 protein. The sample lists 310,000 or so distinct CDR3 sequences; nearly 60% were seen once. Sequenced material: peripheral blood. These receptors were obtained from a woman in her 30s with primary liver carcinoma and hepatitis B virus infection.

This chain links TRBV5-6 with TRBJ2-3, with 8 bases fitting TRBD2. The length of the CDR3 is 16 residues. V dropped 0 bases and J dropped 5; count of bases not matched to a gene: 8. Per germline, CDR1 SGHDT and CDR2 YYEEEE. CDR3 coding DNA: TGTGCCAGCAGCTTGGGTCCTAGCGGGTTAGAAGATACGCAGTATTTT. It codes for CASSLGPSGLEDTQYF.

This clonotype was observed many times. The V and J genes are TRBV11-1 and TRBJ2-1; 9 positions agree with TRBD2. Germline V gene data show CDR1 as SGHAT and CDR2 as FQDESV (reference sequence). After removal of 7 bases from V and 4 bases from J, the junction contained 5 bases not matched to a gene. CDR3 length equals 14 residues. CDR3 nucleotide sequence: TGTGCCAGCAAGCTAGCGGGATCTTACAATGAGCAGTTCTTC. Translating gives CASKLAGSYNEQFF. Full variable domain (rest looked up from reference TRBV11-1 and TRBJ2-1): EAEVAQSPRYKITEKSQAVAFWCDPISGHATLYWYRQILGQGPELLVQFQDESVVDDSQLPKDRFSAERLKGVDSTLKIQPAELGDSAMYLCASKLAGSYNEQFFGPGTRLTVL.

This clonotype appeared a single time. Its ends do not fully match the called genes, so a read error is possible. This sequence joins TRBV11-2 and TRBJ2-5; D is possibly TRBD1 (5 bases). This CDR3 has 15 residues. Germline CDR1 reads SGHAT; CDR2 reads FQNNGV. Here the CDR3 reads CASTHGAVSQETKYF. CDR3 bases: TGTGCCAGCACCCATGGGGCGGTTTCTCAAGAGACCAAGTACTTC.

As regards this clonotype: A much more abundant neighbour one base away suggests this may be a read error. This chain connects TRBV12-3 or TRBV12-4 to TRBJ2-3; 8 bases are shared with TRBD1. The length of the CDR3 is 13 residues. CDR3 amino acids: CVSATGGTDTQYF. CDR3 bases: TGTGTCAGTGCGACAGGGGGCACAGATACGCAGTATTTT.

As concerns this clonotype: This may stem from a read error, because a much larger clone lies one nucleotide away. The chain carries TRBV6-5 and TRBJ2-5, with TRBD2 as a possible D gene (5 bases). Germline CDR1 and CDR2: MNHEY and SVGAGI. Trimming took off 0 bases at V and 5 bases at J, with 10 bases between the two ends. The CDR3 totals 14 residues. In DNA, the CDR3 is TGTGCCAGCAGTTACTCTTTTAGCGAGGAGACCCAGTACTTC. Protein sequence: CASSYSFSEETQYF.

Turning to this clonotype: An end of the junction does not agree with germline; a read error may underlie this. The J gene is TRBJ2-1, the V gene TRBV5-4; D ambiguous. This CDR3 comprises 14 residues. Germline V gives CDR1 SGHNT, CDR2 YYREEE (reference sequence). The DNA of the CDR3 is TGTACCAGCAGCTTGGTAGGGTCATACAATGAGCAGTTCTTC. Amino acid sequence: CTSSLVGSYNEQFF. The entire variable domain, with the rest obtained from reference TRBV5-4 and TRBJ2-1, is as follows: ETGVTQSPTHLIKTRGQQVTLRCSSQSGHNTVSWYQQALGQGPQFIFQYYREEENGRGNFPPRFSGLQFPNYSSELNVNALELDDSALYLCTSSLVGSYNEQFFGPGTRLTVL.

The chain couples TRBV6-1 to TRBJ2-5; D may be TRBD2 (6 bases). This CDR3 region has 15 residues. In germline, CDR1 is MNHNS, CDR2 SASEGT. V was clipped by 7 bases and J by 8 bases, with 23 bases between them. CDR3 sequence (DNA): TGTGCCAGCATCGAAGGCGGGACGGGTCGAGTAACCCAGTACTTC. It translates to CASIEGGTGRVTQYF.

This clonotype was recorded many times. The chain recombines TRBV12-3 or TRBV12-4 with TRBJ2-1; 10 bases match TRBD1. V lost 3 bases, J lost 8 bases, and 7 bases stayed unmatched. This CDR3 comprises 15 residues. CDR3 amino acids: CASSLVGQGRDEQFF. The DNA for the CDR3 is TGTGCCAGCAGTTTGGTGGGACAGGGGAGGGATGAGCAGTTCTTC.

The sample holds many counts of this clonotype. This chain uses TRBV29-1 with TRBJ2-7; the match to TRBD1 covers 8 bases. The CDR3 is made up of 15 amino acids. Germline V gene lookup returns CDR1 SQVTM and CDR2 ANQGSEA. The J segment lost 1 base and the V segment lost 6 bases, leaving 11 bases of the junction unmatched. CDR3 residues: CSVEGNRGVSYEQYF. The CDR3 DNA sequence: TGCAGCGTCGAGGGGAACAGGGGGGTATCCTACGAGCAGTACTTC.

This clonotype was counted between two and nine times. The chain couples TRBV4-1 to TRBJ2-2; TRBD2 is a possible D gene (6 bases). Per the germline V gene, CDR1 is MGHRA and CDR2 is YSYEKL. Trimming removed 0 bases from V and 5 bases from J, with 13 bases in between. The CDR3 spans 16 residues. CDR3 bases: TGCGCCAGCAGCCAAGATCCAAGGGAGGCGACCGGGGAGCTGTTTTTT. The encoded protein is CASSQDPREATGELFF.

The genes are TRBV11-2 and TRBJ2-1; D tentatively fits TRBD1 or TRBD2 (5 bases each). V lost 11 bases to trimming and J lost 7 bases, with 21 bases between them. The germline gives CDR1 SGHAT, CDR2 FQNNGV. The CDR3 sequence is 14 residues long. DNA for the CDR3: TGTGCCGACAGCTTAGAGCTGAGAGGGAATGAGCAGTTCTTC. Its protein is CADSLELRGNEQFF.

The chain joins TRBV7-9 to TRBJ1-1; D gene unclear. The CDR3 covers 16 residues. Germline V lookup: CDR1 SEHNR, CDR2 FQNEAQ (reference sequence). Trimming removed 1 base at V and 3 bases at J, with 15 bases between. This chain's CDR3 is CASSLGREYIDTEAFF. CDR3 bases: TGTGCCAGCAGCTTAGGGCGGGAGTACATAGACACTGAAGCTTTCTTT.

On this clonotype: The junction does not match germline at one end; this may be a read error. The rearrangement uses TRBV11-2 and TRBJ2-5; D ambiguous. Germline V lookup: CDR1 SGHAT, CDR2 FQNNGV. CDR3 length: 13 amino acids. The CDR3 coding sequence is TGTGCCAGCAGCCCAGGATTCCGAGTGACCCAGTGCTTC. This sequence encodes CASSPGFRVTQCF.

On this clonotype: Given a much more abundant clone one base away, this may be a read error. The CDR3 ends on some other residue instead of the conserved phenylalanine or tryptophan, so this is likely a read error. The genes are TRBV4-3 and TRBJ2-3; D not certain. The CDR3 spans 13 residues. Germline CDR1 reads LGHNA; CDR2 reads YSLEER. Trimming took 1 base from V and 2 from J, leaving 4 bases between them. Here the CDR3 DNA reads TGCGCCAGCAGCCAAGTCCCCACAGATACGCAGTATTCT. It encodes CASSQVPTDTQYS.

To note about this clonotype: With a much larger clone just one base away, this may be a read error. The chain carries TRBV11-2 and TRBJ1-1; the D gene is possibly TRBD1 (5 bases). The germline V gene encodes CDR1 SGHAT and CDR2 FQNNGV. The CDR3 covers 13 residues. The CDR3 sequence is CTSSSARDTEAFF. The CDR3 DNA is TGTACCAGCAGCTCAGCCAGGGACACTGAAGCTTTCTTT.

This clonotype was seen many times. The rearrangement uses TRBV11-2 and TRBJ2-3; 8 bases agree with TRBD1. The CDR3 length is 17 residues. CDR1 is SGHAT and CDR2 is FQNNGV in the germline V gene. V trimming: 2 bases; J trimming: 2 bases; junction bases outside the gene matches: 9. The chain's CDR3 is CASSLMLRTGYTDTQYF. As DNA, the CDR3 is TGTGCCAGCAGCTTAATGTTACGGACAGGGTACACAGATACGCAGTATTTT.

Note on this clonotype: The junction shows a germline mismatch at one end, possibly a read error. The gene calls are TRBV6-5 and TRBJ1-1; perhaps TRBD1 as D (6 bases). Germline CDR1 reads MNHEY; CDR2 reads SVGAGI. This CDR3 is 16 amino acids long. CDR3 DNA: TGTGCCAGCAGTTCCCCGACAGGAGGGATGAACACTGGAGCTTTCTTT. Amino acids: CASSSPTGGMNTGAFF.

The V call is TRBV7-9, the J call TRBJ2-5; 8 bases agree with TRBD1. The trim removed 1 base at V and 2 bases at J, leaving 12 bases unmatched. The CDR3 runs to 18 residues. CDR1 SEHNR and CDR2 FQNEAQ come from the germline V gene (reference sequence). The CDR3 DNA reads as TGTGCCAGCAGCTTAGGAGTCGTTACAGGGGGTCCTCAAGAGACCCAGTACTTC. This codes for CASSLGVVTGGPQETQYF.

The rearrangement uses TRBV7-9 and TRBJ2-1; 10 positions agree with TRBD1. The CDR3 has 16 amino acids. The germline gives CDR1 SEHNR, CDR2 FQNEAQ (reference sequence). Trimming removed 2 bases from V and 8 bases from J; junction bases left unmatched: 9. In nucleotides, the CDR3 is TGTGCCAGCAGCTTATTCGGGACAGGGGCGTTTGATGAGCAGTTCTTC. Its translation: CASSLFGTGAFDEQFF.

This clonotype was picked up many times. The chain links TRBV12-3 or TRBV12-4 to TRBJ2-1, with TRBD2 identical over 13 bases. CDR3 length equals 15 residues. Losses at the gene ends were 7 bases for V and 5 bases for J; bases not matched to a gene: 5. CDR3 region: CASTLGLAGNNEQFF. CDR3 in DNA: TGTGCCAGCACCCTGGGACTAGCGGGAAACAATGAGCAGTTCTTC.